Listed below are T cell receptor beta chains from one sample, sequenced in a study of beta chain features in type 1 diabetes. Clones were sequenced by immunoSEQ multiplex PCR, and TCRdb holds only the in-frame ones, with some missing. The repertoire consists of 200,000 to 300,000 clones, with 12% to 15% occurring once and the leading ten covering roughly 0.028%. The sequenced sample was naive CD4+ T cells from blood. These receptors all stem from a woman aged 40 to 50 in good health. CDR3s include the opening cysteine and the closing phenylalanine or tryptophan. The D gene is left open where the match is weak. Size tells how often a clone was seen (once, few, many) or the class of an expanded clone, and some rows leave it out.

v_call	clone_size	j_call	d_call	cdr3_aa	cdr3_nt
TRBV11-2	few	TRBJ2-2	NA	CASSLDLTGELFF	TGTGCCAGCAGCTTAGATCTGACCGGGGAGCTGTTTTTT
TRBV21-1	NA	TRBJ2-5	NA	CASTFDRGQETQYF	TGTGCCAGCACCTTCGACAGGGGGCAAGAGACCCAGTACTTC
TRBV7-9	few	TRBJ2-5	NA	CASSLPPGMREETQYF	TGTGCCAGCAGCCTCCCCCCAGGGATGAGAGAGGAGACCCAGTACTTC
TRBV4-1	NA	TRBJ1-5	TRBD1	CASSQGQGARQPQHF	TGCGCCAGCAGCCAAGGGCAGGGGGCTAGGCAGCCCCAGCATTTT
TRBV6-5	few	TRBJ2-1	TRBD2	CASSYRLFGGAHEQFF	TGTGCCAGCAGTTACCGTCTTTTCGGGGGGGCCCATGAGCAGTTCTTC
TRBV2	NA	TRBJ2-7	NA	CASRPTTGEQYF	TGTGCCAGCAGACCCACAACAGGAGAGCAGTACTTC
TRBV19	NA	TRBJ2-7	NA	CASSPYDQTYEQYF	TGTGCCAGTAGCCCTTACGATCAGACCTACGAGCAGTACTTC
TRBV9	few	TRBJ2-7	NA	CASSVAALGEQYF	TGTGCCAGCAGCGTAGCCGCCCTAGGCGAGCAGTACTTC
TRBV4-3	NA	TRBJ2-1	NA	CASSQEHGGSYYNEQFF	TGCGCCAGCAGCCAGGAGCACGGGGGTTCCTACTACAATGAGCAGTTCTTC
TRBV28	NA	TRBJ2-7	NA	CASSHQTASSYEQYF	TGTGCCAGCAGTCATCAGACAGCCAGCTCCTACGAGCAGTACTTC
TRBV2	NA	TRBJ1-1	NA	CASRQGLDTEAFF	TGTGCCAGCAGGCAGGGTCTAGACACTGAAGCTTTCTTT
TRBV9	few	TRBJ2-7	TRBD2	CASSRTSGIYEQYF	TGTGCCAGCAGCAGGACTAGCGGAATCTACGAGCAGTACTTC
TRBV6-6	NA	TRBJ2-7	TRBD2	CASSRTSGVYEQYF	TGTGCCAGCAGCAGGACTAGCGGGGTCTACGAGCAGTACTTC
TRBV1	few	TRBJ1-6	NA	CTSGGGQLNSPLHF	TGCACCAGCGGGGGGGGGCAGTTAAATTCACCCCTCCACTTT
TRBV28	NA	TRBJ2-1	TRBD2	CASHPWGGNPSYNEQFF	TGTGCCAGCCACCCTTGGGGGGGAAACCCCTCCTACAATGAGCAGTTCTTC
TRBV15	NA	TRBJ1-3	NA	CATSRDLALLSGNTIYF	TGTGCCACCAGCAGAGACCTCGCCTTACTCTCTGGAAACACCATATATTTT
TRBV10-2	NA	TRBJ2-5	TRBD1	CASSEQGYQETQYF	TGCGCCAGCAGTGAACAGGGGTACCAAGAGACCCAGTACTTC
TRBV5-1	few	TRBJ2-6	TRBD1	CASSWFGTGSGANVLTF	TGCGCCAGCAGCTGGTTCGGGACAGGGTCAGGGGCCAACGTCCTGACTTTC
TRBV18	NA	TRBJ2-2	TRBD2	CASSPLAGDTGELFF	TGTGCCAGCTCACCGCTAGCGGGGGACACCGGGGAGCTGTTTTTT
TRBV4-3	few	TRBJ1-6	NA	CASSQGVDTPNSPLHF	TGCGCCAGCAGCCAAGGGGTCGACACCCCTAATTCACCCCTCCACTTT
TRBV6-1	NA	TRBJ2-2	NA	CASNLAVNTGELFF	TGTGCCAGCAATCTGGCCGTGAACACCGGGGAGCTGTTTTTT
TRBV6-5	once	TRBJ2-2	TRBD2	CASFTTSVVPGELFF	TGTGCCAGTTTTACGACTAGCGTGGTACCCGGGGAGCTGTTTTTT
TRBV6-5	NA	TRBJ1-1	TRBD1	CASSRGQGNTEAFF	TGTGCCAGCAGCAGAGGACAGGGCAACACTGAAGCTTTCTTT
TRBV5-1	few	TRBJ2-2	TRBD1	CASSIKQGAGAGELFF	TGCGCCAGCAGCATAAAACAGGGGGCCGGCGCCGGGGAGCTGTTTTTT
TRBV10-3	few	TRBJ2-7	NA	CAIKEVSTGYEQYF	TGTGCCATCAAAGAGGTGTCAACAGGCTACGAGCAGTACTTC
TRBV18	few	TRBJ2-7	NA	CASSPLHGGRLTYEQYF	TGTGCCAGCTCACCACTTCACGGGGGGCGCCTGACCTACGAGCAGTACTTC
TRBV4-2	few	TRBJ2-3	TRBD2	CASSRIASGGAYADTQYF	TGTGCCAGCAGCCGAATTGCTAGCGGGGGGGCCTATGCAGATACGCAGTATTTT
TRBV12-5	few	TRBJ1-1	TRBD1	CASGPGQGNTEAFF	TGTGCTAGTGGTCCCGGACAGGGGAACACTGAAGCTTTCTTT
TRBV11-2	few	TRBJ2-7	NA	CASSFLTGLEQYF	TGTGCCAGCAGCTTCCTTACAGGGCTCGAGCAGTACTTC
TRBV9	few	TRBJ2-3	TRBD2	CASSVPPGLAGSDTQYF	TGTGCCAGCAGCGTACCGCCCGGTCTAGCGGGATCAGATACGCAGTATTTT
TRBV7-6	NA	TRBJ1-1	TRBD1	CASSLERTGGSWITEAFF	TGTGCCAGCAGCTTAGAGCGCACAGGGGGCTCTTGGATCACTGAAGCTTTCTTT
TRBV7-2	NA	TRBJ2-7	TRBD2	CASSLQRGFYEQYF	TGTGCCAGCAGCTTACAGCGGGGGTTCTACGAGCAGTACTTC
TRBV12-5	NA	TRBJ2-1	NA	CASGFLNRDTEQFF	TGTGCTAGTGGTTTCCTTAACCGGGACACAGAGCAGTTCTTC
TRBV2	NA	TRBJ1-5	NA	CASQGQGGQPQHF	TGTGCCAGCCAAGGGCAGGGAGGTCAGCCCCAGCATTTT
TRBV6-1	few	TRBJ2-7	NA	CASSRGIEQYF	TGTGCCAGCAGCCGAGGGATCGAGCAGTACTTC
TRBV18	once	TRBJ2-7	TRBD2	CASSPIGPTSGSYEQYF	TGTGCCAGCTCACCGATCGGGCCGACTAGCGGTTCCTACGAGCAGTACTTC
TRBV19	NA	TRBJ2-5	TRBD1	CASSPRDRTRETQYF	TGTGCCAGTTCACCCCGGGACAGAACGAGGGAGACCCAGTACTTC
TRBV9	few	TRBJ1-4	NA	CASSEQQLGEKLFF	TGTGCCAGCAGCGAACAGCAATTGGGTGAAAAACTGTTTTTT
TRBV29-1	few	TRBJ1-5	TRBD1	CSVISGGGNQPQHF	TGCAGCGTTATATCAGGGGGCGGCAATCAGCCCCAGCATTTT
TRBV6-5	few	TRBJ2-1	TRBD1	CASSYFTGTGNNEQFF	TGTGCCAGCAGTTACTTCACCGGGACAGGGAACAATGAGCAGTTCTTC
TRBV10-3	NA	TRBJ1-2	TRBD1	CAIREEQGADNGYTF	TGTGCCATCAGAGAGGAACAGGGGGCGGACAATGGCTACACCTTC